This TCR beta chain was documented in a study of blood T cell repertoires in COVID-19. Across the study: Material from acute and convalescent COVID-19 was sourced from the United States, Italy and Spain. T cells, B-cell-depleted T cells, or PBMCs supplied cDNA or gDNA.

CDR1 MNHEY and CDR2 SVGAGI come from the germline V gene. CDR3 length equals 13 residues. The V gene lost 7 bases and the J gene lost 0 bases, with 9 bases spanning the gap. Generated by immunoSEQ multiplex PCR, the TCRdb table keeps only in-frame clones and is missing some. Among over 250,000 clones, roughly 85% were seen once, and the ten largest hold approximately 5.1%. The J gene is TRBJ2-5, the V gene TRBV6-5, with unresolved D. The sequencing sample was made of peripheral blood. The TCR comes from a man aged 50 to 60 with active or convalescent COVID-19. CDR3 sequence (DNA): TGTGCCAGCATCCTGAGTTACCAAGAGACCCAGTACTTC. Translating gives CASILSYQETQYF.